This TCR beta chain was sequenced for a study of lymphopenia after photon versus proton radiotherapy. Study-level findings and limits: Relative stability marked proton patients; photon patients lost diversity and naive cells. After lymphocyte nadir, photon-treated repertoires showed oligoclonal expansion, especially CD8+ Temra.

The CDR3 sequence is 15 residues long. The germline V gene encodes CDR1 MDHEN and CDR2 SYDVKM. V lost 6 bases to trimming and J lost 0 bases, with 12 bases between them. This table comes from immunoSEQ multiplex PCR, and its TCRdb copy is limited to in-frame clones, with some not included. Here the sample spans 30,000 to 35,000 clones, roughly 89% being singletons. Points on this clone: The antigen remains unidentified.

The chain couples TRBV28 to TRBJ1-3; D call uncertain. The sequence was obtained from a woman in her 70s with pancreatic cancer. Some clones in this sample may be carry-over from other donors' samples. Sequenced here: peripheral blood, sampled from a patient treated with proton-based radiotherapy. Here the CDR3 reads CASSSLTVSGNTIYF. CDR3 nucleotides: TGTGCCAGCAGCTCCCTAACGGTCTCTGGAAACACCATATATTTT.